The present TCR beta chain was sequenced within a study of T-cell memory formation after mild COVID-19. Study-wide background: TCR clusters were mostly confined to one donor each.

Via MiXCR, TCRdb re-called the 5' RACE reads, giving one row per CDR3 protein. The sample holds roughly 260,000 distinct CDR3 sequences, about 16% seen once. General observations from the study: Prior to infection, memory already included some responding clones, suggesting cross-reactive memory joined. The SARS-CoV-2 specificity of second-wave clones reaching peak at day 37 remained unverified. Clones contracting across day 15 to 85 had a balanced CD4/CD8 profile; later expanding clones leaned CD4+.

This clonotype occurred a few times. Antigen unknown. Trimming took off 1 base at V and 6 bases at J, with 10 bases between the two ends. CDR3 length equals 13 residues. CDR1 is MNHEY, CDR2 SMNVEV, per germline (reference sequence). The TCR comes from a man aged 18 to 35 who had mild COVID-19 (a few samples of this study predate the infection). Cell type and time point are not known. This chain joins TRBV27 and TRBJ2-7, with D possibly TRBD2 on 5 matching bases. Sequenced sample: PBMCs or a T cell subset sorted from them (not recorded which). This CDR3 reads CASSLLHRGEQYF. The CDR3 nucleotides are TGTGCCAGCAGTTTATTGCACCGGGGCGAGCAGTACTTC.